A single sample is the source of the 14 T cell receptor beta chains below, sequenced in a study of human T cells and chemical hapten exposure. Time point noted: patch test 1, 2 weeks after DPC sensitization. As for treatment: therapeutic diphenylcyclopropenone sensitization with weekly scalp DPC. TCRdb analysed the RACE reads with MiXCR anew, one entry per CDR3 protein. Of nearly 80,000 distinct CDR3 sequences listed, about 9.3% are singletons. The sequences come from whole blood, collected in connection with sensitization to the hapten diphenylcyclopropenone (DPC). These receptors all come from a woman between 50 and 59 years old with alopecia areata. Some clones in this sample may be carry-over from other donors' samples.

V usage is TRBV7-9 and J usage is TRBJ1-1; D remains unclear. Trimming took 1 base from V and 0 from J, leaving 9 bases between them. The germline gives CDR1 SEHNR, CDR2 FQNEAQ (reference sequence). CDR3 length: 15 amino acids. Here the CDR3 DNA reads TGTGCCAGCAGCTTAGTGGCGGTAATGAACACTGAAGCTTTCTTT. Protein sequence: CASSLVAVMNTEAFF.

This clonotype was seen only a few times. The CDR3 DNA is TGCAGCGCCCGCGGGACAGTTTTCTACGAGCAGTACTTC. Its translation: CSARGTVFYEQYF. This sequence joins TRBV29-1 and TRBJ2-7; a weak D match, TRBD1 (7 bases). Germline CDR1 and CDR2: SQVTM and ANQGSEA. V was trimmed by 7 bases and J by 3 bases, leaving 16 bases between them. This CDR3 region has 13 residues.

The chain has TRBV10-3 and TRBJ2-7; TRBD2 matches at 11 bases. The V gene's germline CDR1 is ENHRY and CDR2 SYGVKD. This CDR3 spans 14 amino acids. V lost 6 bases, J lost 5 bases, and 6 bases stayed unmatched. The CDR3 loop is CAISSSGRKDEQYF. DNA for the CDR3: TGTGCCATCAGCTCTAGCGGGAGGAAAGACGAGCAGTACTTC.

In this sample, this clonotype turned up a few times. This sequence joins TRBV12-3 or TRBV12-4 and TRBJ1-4; TRBD1 matches at 11 bases. The CDR3 sequence is 15 residues long. V lost 5 bases, J lost 8 bases, and 7 bases stayed unmatched. As DNA, the CDR3 is TGTGCCAGCAGTCCCCCGGGACAGGGGGGCGAAAAACTGTTTTTT. Encoded protein: CASSPPGQGGEKLFF.

The V and J genes are TRBV5-4 and TRBJ2-7, with TRBD2 identical over 7 bases. V shed 6 bases, J shed 0 bases, and the junction held 15 bases outside the gene matches. CDR1 and CDR2 from the germline V gene are SGHNT and YYREEE (reference sequence). This CDR3 has 17 amino acids. The CDR3 nucleotides are TGTGCCAGCAAACCCGAGACGACGGGAGGCTTCTCCTACGAGCAGTACTTC. Protein sequence: CASKPETTGGFSYEQYF.

This clonotype occurred a few times. The CDR3 here is CAISESSDEQYF. The CDR3 bases are TGTGCCATCAGTGAATCGTCGGACGAGCAGTACTTC. The chain couples TRBV10-3 to TRBJ2-7; no definite D call. CDR1 is ENHRY and CDR2 is SYGVKD in the germline V gene. CDR3 size: 12 residues. Trimming took 3 bases from V and 5 from J, leaving 8 bases between them.

A few counts support this clonotype. The rearrangement links TRBV20-1 to TRBJ2-2; 13 bases are a match to TRBD2. The CDR3 length is 17 residues. The V gene end was trimmed by 5 bases and the J gene end by 4 bases; junction bases not matched to a gene: 10. CDR1 and CDR2 (germline): DFQATT, SNEGSKA (reference sequence). CDR3 sequence reads: CSALGLAGVSRTGELFF. CDR3 coding DNA: TGCAGTGCTTTAGGACTAGCGGGAGTGTCGCGCACCGGGGAGCTGTTTTTT.

This clonotype was seen at least ten times. The chain recombines TRBV12-3 or TRBV12-4 with TRBJ2-7, with D possibly being TRBD2 (5 bases). The CDR3 loop spans 13 amino acids. The germline V and J ends were trimmed by 1 base and 3 bases, with 7 bases remaining between them. Here the CDR3 DNA reads TGTGCCAGCAGTTTAGGAGGACTCTACGAGCAGTACTTC. As protein: CASSLGGLYEQYF.

This clonotype was recorded a few times. The chain has TRBV27 and TRBJ2-1, with TRBD2 identical over 7 bases. Germline V CDR1 and CDR2: MNHEY, SMNVEV (reference sequence). The trim removed 8 bases at V and 6 bases at J, leaving 10 bases unmatched. This CDR3 comprises 14 residues. The CDR3 protein is CASVKPGLPNEQFF. Here the CDR3 DNA reads TGTGCCAGCGTAAAGCCGGGACTACCCAATGAGCAGTTCTTC.

This clonotype was recorded many times. The chain employs TRBV11-3 and TRBJ2-3, with 10 bases fitting TRBD2. Germline V lookup: CDR1 SGHNT, CDR2 YENEEA. V was clipped by 3 bases and J by 3 bases; unmatched bases: 6. This CDR3 is 16 amino acids long. The CDR3 DNA reads as TGTGCCAGCAGCTTCCATCTAGCGGGAGTGACAGATACGCAGTATTTT. This codes for CASSFHLAGVTDTQYF.

This clonotype was detected ten times or more. The chain is built from TRBV21-1 and TRBJ1-4; the table's D gene call, TRBD1, was not cross checked with the DNA. TRBV21-1 is marked as a pseudogene. The CDR3 length is 16 residues. CDR3: CASSTYPPFRGEKLFF. The CDR3 coding sequence is TGTGCCAGCAGCACATATCCCCCTTTCCGGGGTGAAAAACTGTTTTTT.

This clonotype was seen only a few times. For the CDR3, the DNA is TGCGCCAGCAGCCAAGAGGGGGGACTAGCGGGAGCCCAGCGGTATTTT. Translating it yields CASSQEGGLAGAQRYF. J is TRBJ2-3 and V is TRBV4-1; 14 bases map to TRBD2. V lost 0 bases, J lost 14 bases, and 10 bases stayed unmatched. This CDR3 is built from 16 residues. Germline values: CDR1 MGHRA, CDR2 YSYEKL.

The V and J genes are TRBV18 and TRBJ1-1; weak D call: TRBD1 (5 bases). The CDR3 loop spans 12 amino acids. Trimming removed 2 bases from V and 8 bases from J, with 9 bases in between. Germline V CDR1 and CDR2: KGHSH, LQKENI. CDR3 sequence reads: CASSPEGLEAFF. The CDR3 bases are TGTGCCAGCTCACCAGAGGGACTCGAAGCTTTCTTT.

Only a few counts were recorded for this clonotype. The J gene is TRBJ2-1, the V gene TRBV11-2, with 10 bases lining up with TRBD2. After removal of 7 bases from V and 8 bases from J, the junction contained 5 bases not matched to a gene. The CDR3 has 13 amino acids. The V gene's germline CDR1 is SGHAT and CDR2 FQNNGV. CDR3 protein: CASTSGRSYEQFF. The CDR3 DNA reads TGTGCCAGCACTAGCGGGAGAAGTTATGAGCAGTTCTTC.